The present T cell receptor beta chain was sequenced within a study of blood T cells in healthy people across ages. A second PCR of about 7 to 12 cycles used a sample-barcoded 5' primer and a J-beta primer mix. A 12-random-nucleotide template-switch adaptor tagged each cDNA molecule. MiXCR, run by TCRdb on the 5' RACE reads, gives a single entry per CDR3 protein. The data hold fewer than 750,000 distinct CDR3 sequences, with roughly half observed a single time. As for this clonotype: The antigen is not known.

V shed 2 bases and J shed 2 bases, with 13 bases lying between them. This CDR3 is 14 amino acids long. Germline CDR1 is DFQATT and CDR2 is SNEGSKA (reference sequence). Findings and limits, study-wide: Older individuals had lower TCR beta diversity per million T cells (the decline was roughly linear).

The chain carries TRBV20-1 and TRBJ2-7, with D maybe TRBD2 (5 bases). The source of this sequence is a woman aged 80 or over in good health. The sample was blood. Written as DNA, the CDR3 is TGCAGTGCTAGATCCAGCGGCGTGACCTACGAGCAGTACTTC. The encoded protein is CSARSSGVTYEQYF.